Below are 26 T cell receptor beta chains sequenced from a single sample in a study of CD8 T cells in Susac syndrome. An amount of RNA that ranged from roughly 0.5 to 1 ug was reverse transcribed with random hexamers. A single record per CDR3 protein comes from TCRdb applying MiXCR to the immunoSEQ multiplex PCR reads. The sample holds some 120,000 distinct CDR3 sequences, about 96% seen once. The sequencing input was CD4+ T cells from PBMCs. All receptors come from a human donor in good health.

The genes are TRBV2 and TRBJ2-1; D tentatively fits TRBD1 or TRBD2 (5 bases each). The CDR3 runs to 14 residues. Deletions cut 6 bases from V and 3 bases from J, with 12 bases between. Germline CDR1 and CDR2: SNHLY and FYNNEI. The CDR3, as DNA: TGTGCCAGCAGCTGGGGCCGGGACTACAATGAGCAGTTCTTC. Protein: CASSWGRDYNEQFF. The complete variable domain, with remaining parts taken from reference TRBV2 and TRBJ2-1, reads EPEVTQTPSHQVTQMGQEVILRCVPISNHLYFYWYRQILGQKVEFLVSFYNNEISEKSEIFDDQFSVERPDGSNFTLKIRSTKLEDSAMYFCASSWGRDYNEQFFGPGTRLTVL.

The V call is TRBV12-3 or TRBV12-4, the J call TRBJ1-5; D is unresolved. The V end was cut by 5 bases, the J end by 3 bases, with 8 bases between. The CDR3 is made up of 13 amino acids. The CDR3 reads CASSPDNNQPQHF. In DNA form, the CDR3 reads TGTGCCAGCAGTCCCGACAACAATCAGCCCCAGCATTTT.

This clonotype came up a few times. CDR3 coding DNA: TGTGCCAGCAGTGTCCAGGAGAACACTGAAGCTTTCTTT. It translates to CASSVQENTEAFF. V and J are TRBV6-4 and TRBJ1-1; D is unresolved. The CDR3 runs to 13 residues. Trimming stripped 4 bases from V and 1 base from J, with 7 bases between. Germline CDR1 MRHNA, CDR2 SNTAGT.

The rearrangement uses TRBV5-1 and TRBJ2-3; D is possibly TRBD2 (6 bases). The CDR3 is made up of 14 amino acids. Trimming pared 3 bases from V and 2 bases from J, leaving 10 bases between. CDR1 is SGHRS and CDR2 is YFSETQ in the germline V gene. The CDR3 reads CASSSGTDTDTQYF. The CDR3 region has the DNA TGCGCCAGCAGCTCAGGGACTGACACAGATACGCAGTATTTT.

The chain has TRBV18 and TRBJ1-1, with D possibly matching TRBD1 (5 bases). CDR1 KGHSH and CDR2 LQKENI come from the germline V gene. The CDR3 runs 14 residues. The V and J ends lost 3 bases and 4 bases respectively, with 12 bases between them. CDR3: CASSPDTLGTEAFF. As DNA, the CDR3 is TGTGCCAGCTCACCGGACACCCTGGGCACTGAAGCTTTCTTT.

The CDR3 sequence: CASSPPLAGDYEQYF. The CDR3, as DNA: TGTGCCAGCAGTCCTCCTTTAGCGGGAGACTACGAGCAGTACTTC. J is TRBJ2-7 and V is TRBV6-6; 9 positions match TRBD2. V shed 5 bases, J shed 3 bases, and the junction held 8 bases outside the gene matches. The CDR3 runs 15 residues. The germline V gene encodes CDR1 MNHNY and CDR2 SVGAGI (reference sequence).

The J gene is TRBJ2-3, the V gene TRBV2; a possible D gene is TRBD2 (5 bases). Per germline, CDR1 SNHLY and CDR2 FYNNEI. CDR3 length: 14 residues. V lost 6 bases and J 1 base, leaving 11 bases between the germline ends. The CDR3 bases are TGTGCCAGCAGACGGTCGGAGGGCACAGATACGCAGTATTTT. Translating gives CASRRSEGTDTQYF. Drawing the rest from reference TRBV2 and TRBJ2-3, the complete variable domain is EPEVTQTPSHQVTQMGQEVILRCVPISNHLYFYWYRQILGQKVEFLVSFYNNEISEKSEIFDDQFSVERPDGSNFTLKIRSTKLEDSAMYFCASRRSEGTDTQYFGPGTRLTVL.

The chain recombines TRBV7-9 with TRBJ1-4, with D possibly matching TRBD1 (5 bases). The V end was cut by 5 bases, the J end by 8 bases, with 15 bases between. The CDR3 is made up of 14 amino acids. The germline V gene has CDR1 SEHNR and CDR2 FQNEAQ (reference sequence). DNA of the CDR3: TGTGCCAGCAGCCTGGGCCAGGGAAGCGAAAAACTGTTTTTT. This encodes CASSLGQGSEKLFF.

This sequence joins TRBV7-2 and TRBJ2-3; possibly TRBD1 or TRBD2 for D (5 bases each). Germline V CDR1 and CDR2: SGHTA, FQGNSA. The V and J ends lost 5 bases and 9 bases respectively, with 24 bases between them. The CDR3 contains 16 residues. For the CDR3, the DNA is TGTGCCAGCAGCCTAACCGAGGGGCACCGAGGGTTAACGCAGTATTTT. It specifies CASSLTEGHRGLTQYF.

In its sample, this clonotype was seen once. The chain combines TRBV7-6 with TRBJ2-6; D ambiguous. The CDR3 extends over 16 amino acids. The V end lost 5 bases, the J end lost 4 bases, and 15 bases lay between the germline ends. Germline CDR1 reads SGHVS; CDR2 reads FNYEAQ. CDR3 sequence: CASSGSRAGGANVLTF. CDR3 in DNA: TGTGCCAGCAGCGGCTCTAGGGCCGGAGGGGCCAACGTCCTGACTTTC.

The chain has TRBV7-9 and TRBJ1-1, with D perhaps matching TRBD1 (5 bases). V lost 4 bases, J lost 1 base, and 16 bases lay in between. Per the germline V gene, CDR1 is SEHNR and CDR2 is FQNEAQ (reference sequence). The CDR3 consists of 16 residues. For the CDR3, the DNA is TGTGCCAGCAGCTCTCGGGGGAGTGCGGGGAACACTGAAGCTTTCTTT. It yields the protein CASSSRGSAGNTEAFF.

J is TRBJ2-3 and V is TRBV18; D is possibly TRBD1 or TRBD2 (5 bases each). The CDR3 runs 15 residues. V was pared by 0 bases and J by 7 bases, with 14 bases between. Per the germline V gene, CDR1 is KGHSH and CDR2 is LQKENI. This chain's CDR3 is CASSPPGLARNTQYF. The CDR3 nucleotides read TGTGCCAGCTCACCACCGGGGCTAGCCAGGAATACGCAGTATTTT.

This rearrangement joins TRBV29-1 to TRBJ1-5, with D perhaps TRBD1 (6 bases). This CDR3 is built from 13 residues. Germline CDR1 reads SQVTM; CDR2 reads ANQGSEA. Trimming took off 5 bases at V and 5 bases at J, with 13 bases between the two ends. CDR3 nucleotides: TGCAGCGTTACAGGGCTGGACGATCAGCCCCAGCATTTT. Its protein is CSVTGLDDQPQHF. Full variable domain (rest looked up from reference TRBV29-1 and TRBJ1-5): SAVISQKPSRDICQRGTSLTIQCQVDSQVTMMFWYRQQPGQSLTLIATANQGSEATYESGFVIDKFPISRPNLTFSTLTVSNMSPEDSSIYLCSVTGLDDQPQHFGDGTRLSIL.

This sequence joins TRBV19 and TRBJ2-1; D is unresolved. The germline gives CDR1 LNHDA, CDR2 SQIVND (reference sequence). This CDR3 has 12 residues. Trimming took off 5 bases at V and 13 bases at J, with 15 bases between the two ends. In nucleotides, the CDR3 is TGTGCCAGTAGTCCCTCGGCAGTGCTTCAGTTCTTC. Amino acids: CASSPSAVLQFF. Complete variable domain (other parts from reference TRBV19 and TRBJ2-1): DGGITQSPKYLFRKEGQNVTLSCEQNLNHDAMYWYRQDPGQGLRLIYYSQIVNDFQKGDIAEGYSVSREKKESFPLTVTSAQKNPTAFYLCASSPSAVLQFFGPGTRLTVL.

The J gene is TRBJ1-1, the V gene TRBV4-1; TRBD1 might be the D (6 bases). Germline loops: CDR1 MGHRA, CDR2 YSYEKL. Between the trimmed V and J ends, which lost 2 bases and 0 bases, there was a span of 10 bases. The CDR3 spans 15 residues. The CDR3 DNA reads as TGCGCCAGCAGCCAACAAGACAGGATGAACACTGAAGCTTTCTTT. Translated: CASSQQDRMNTEAFF.

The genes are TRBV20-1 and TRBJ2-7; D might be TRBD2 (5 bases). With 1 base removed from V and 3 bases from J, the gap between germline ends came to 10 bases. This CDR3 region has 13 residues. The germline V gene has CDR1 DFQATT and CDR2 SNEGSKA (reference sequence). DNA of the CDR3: TGCAGTGCTAGAGCGAGCGGAAACTACGAGCAGTACTTC. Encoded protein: CSARASGNYEQYF.

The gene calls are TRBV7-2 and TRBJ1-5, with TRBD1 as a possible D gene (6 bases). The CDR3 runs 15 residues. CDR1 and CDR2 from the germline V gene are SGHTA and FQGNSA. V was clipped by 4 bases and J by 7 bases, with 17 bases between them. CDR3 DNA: TGTGCCAGCAGCTATACTCAGGGGTTAGGGCAGCCCCAGCATTTT. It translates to CASSYTQGLGQPQHF.

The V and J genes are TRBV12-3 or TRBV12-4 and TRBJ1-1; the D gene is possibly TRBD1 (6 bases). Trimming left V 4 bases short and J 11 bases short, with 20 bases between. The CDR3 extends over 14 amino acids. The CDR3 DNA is TGTGCCAGCAGTTCGGTGGGGGGGGCCCCGGCCGCTTTCTTT. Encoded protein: CASSSVGGAPAAFF.

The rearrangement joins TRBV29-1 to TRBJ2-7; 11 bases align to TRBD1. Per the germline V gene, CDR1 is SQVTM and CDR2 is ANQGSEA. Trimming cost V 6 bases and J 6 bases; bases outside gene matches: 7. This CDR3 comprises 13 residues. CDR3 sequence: CSVAGTGGLEQYF. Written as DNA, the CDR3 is TGCAGCGTGGCCGGGACAGGGGGTCTCGAGCAGTACTTC.

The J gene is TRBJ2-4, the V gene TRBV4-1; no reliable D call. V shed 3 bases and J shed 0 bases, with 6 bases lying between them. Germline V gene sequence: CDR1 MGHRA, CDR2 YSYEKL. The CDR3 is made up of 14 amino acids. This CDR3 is CASSHPVAKNIQYF. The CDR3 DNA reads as TGCGCCAGCAGCCACCCGGTAGCCAAAAACATTCAGTACTTC.

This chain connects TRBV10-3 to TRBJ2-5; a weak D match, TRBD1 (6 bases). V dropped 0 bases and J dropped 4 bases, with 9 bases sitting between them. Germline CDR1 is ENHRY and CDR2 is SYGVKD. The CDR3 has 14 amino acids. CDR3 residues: CAISESEGGETQYF. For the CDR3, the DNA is TGTGCCATCAGTGAGTCCGAAGGGGGAGAGACCCAGTACTTC.

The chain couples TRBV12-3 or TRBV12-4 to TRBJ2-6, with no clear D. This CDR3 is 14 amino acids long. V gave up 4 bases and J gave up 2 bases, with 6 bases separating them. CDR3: CASSWKAGANVLTF. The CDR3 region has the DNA TGTGCCAGCAGTTGGAAGGCTGGGGCCAACGTCCTGACTTTC.

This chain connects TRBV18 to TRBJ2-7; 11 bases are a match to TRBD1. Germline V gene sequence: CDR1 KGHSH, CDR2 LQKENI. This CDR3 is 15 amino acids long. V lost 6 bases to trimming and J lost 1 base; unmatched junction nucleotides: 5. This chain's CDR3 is CASSRTGGASYEQYF. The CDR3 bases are TGTGCCAGCTCCAGGACAGGGGGCGCATCCTACGAGCAGTACTTC.

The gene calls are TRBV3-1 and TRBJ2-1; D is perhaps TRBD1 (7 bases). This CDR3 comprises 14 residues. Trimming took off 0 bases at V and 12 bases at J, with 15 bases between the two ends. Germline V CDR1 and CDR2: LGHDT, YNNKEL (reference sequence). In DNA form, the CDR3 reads TGTGCCAGCAGCCAAGATGGAGGGGGCTCGGGGCAGTTCTTC. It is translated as CASSQDGGGSGQFF.

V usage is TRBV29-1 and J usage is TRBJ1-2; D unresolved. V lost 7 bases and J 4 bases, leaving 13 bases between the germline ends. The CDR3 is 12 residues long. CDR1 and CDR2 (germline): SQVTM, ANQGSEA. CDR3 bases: TGCAGCGGCGAGATCGGGAGCTATGGCTACACCTTC. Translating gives CSGEIGSYGYTF.

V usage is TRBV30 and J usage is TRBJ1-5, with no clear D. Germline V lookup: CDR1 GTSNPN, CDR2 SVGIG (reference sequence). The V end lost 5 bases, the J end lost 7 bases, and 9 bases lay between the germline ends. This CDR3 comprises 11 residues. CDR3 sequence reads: CAWGRRQPQHF. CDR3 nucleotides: TGTGCCTGGGGGAGACGCCAGCCCCAGCATTTT.